The clone carrying this T cell receptor (beta chain) was found many times. Attached unique molecular identifiers marked individual cDNA molecules. A single record per CDR3 protein comes from TCRdb applying MiXCR to the 5' RACE reads. The sample lists some 32,000 distinct CDR3 sequences; 5% to 6% were seen once. The data were obtained in a study of early T cells in non-severe SARS-CoV-2 infection. This CDR3 comprises 14 residues. CDR1 is SGHTA, CDR2 FQGNSA, per germline. The ends were cut back, 3 bases at V and 5 bases at J, with 11 bases in the middle. The J gene is TRBJ2-1, the V gene TRBV7-2; the D is unclear. Sequencing input: whole blood. The receptor was isolated from an adult who was a healthcare worker with PCR-confirmed SARS-CoV-2 infection or an uninfected control (not recorded which). The CDR3 DNA reads TGTGCCAGCAGCTTCACCCCCCAGAACAATGAGCAGTTCTTC. Translation gives CASSFTPQNNEQFF.